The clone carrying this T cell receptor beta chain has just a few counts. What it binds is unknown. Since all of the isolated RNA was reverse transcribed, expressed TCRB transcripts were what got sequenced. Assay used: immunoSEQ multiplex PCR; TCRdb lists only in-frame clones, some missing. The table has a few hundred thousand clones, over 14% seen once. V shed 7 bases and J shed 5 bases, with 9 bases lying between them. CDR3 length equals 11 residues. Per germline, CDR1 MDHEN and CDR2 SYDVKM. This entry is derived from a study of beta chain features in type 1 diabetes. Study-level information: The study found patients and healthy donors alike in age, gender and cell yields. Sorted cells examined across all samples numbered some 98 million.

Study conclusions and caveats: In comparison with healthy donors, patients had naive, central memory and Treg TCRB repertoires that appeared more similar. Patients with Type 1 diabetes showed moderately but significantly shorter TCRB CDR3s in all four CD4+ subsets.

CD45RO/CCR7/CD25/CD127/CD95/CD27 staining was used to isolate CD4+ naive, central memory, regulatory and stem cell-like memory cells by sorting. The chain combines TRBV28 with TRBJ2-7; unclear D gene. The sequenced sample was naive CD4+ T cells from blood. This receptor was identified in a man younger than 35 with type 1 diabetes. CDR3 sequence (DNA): TGTGCCAGCACGAGGTTTCACGAGCAGTACTTC. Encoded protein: CASTRFHEQYF. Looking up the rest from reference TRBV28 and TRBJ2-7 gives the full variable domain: DVKVTQSSRYLVKRTGEKVFLECVQDMDHENMFWYRQDPGLGLRLIYFSYDVKMKEKGDIPEGYSVSREKKERFSLILESASTNQTSMYLCASTRFHEQYFGPGTRLTVT.